The TCR beta chain described here comes from a study of patients and donors after allogeneic stem cell transplantation. MiXCR, run by TCRdb on the RT-PCR reads, gives a single entry per CDR3 protein. The data contain fewer than 60,000 distinct CDR3 sequences, 10% to 15% of them singletons. V lost 5 bases to trimming and J lost 7 bases, with 14 bases between them. The CDR3 is 14 amino acids. The germline gives CDR1 SGHVS, CDR2 FNYEAQ. This clonotype was seen at least ten times. The sequenced sample consisted of blood, either unsorted or a sorted T cell fraction (not recorded which). The clonotype was recovered from a human donor who was either an allogeneic HSCT recipient or a stem cell or donor lymphocyte infusion donor (not recorded which). It is not recorded whose cells these are; they may come from a transplant donor. The rearrangement uses TRBV7-6 and TRBJ1-4; no firm D call. The CDR3 DNA sequence: TGTGCCAGCAGCAACCAGGATCGGGGTGAAAAACTGTTTTTT. Encoded protein: CASSNQDRGEKLFF.